The rows below give T cell receptor beta chains drawn from one sample of a study of blood T cell repertoires in COVID-19. Assay: immunoSEQ multiplex PCR; the TCRdb copy retains only in-frame clones and omits some. This sample has some 170,000 clones, with roughly 90% found just once. The sample consisted of peripheral blood. All receptors derive from a woman between 50 and 59 years old with acute or convalescent COVID-19. CDR3s include the opening cysteine and the closing phenylalanine or tryptophan. D genes are given only for firm matches. Expanded clones are given a class, and other clones once, few, many or no size at all.

v_gene	j_gene	abundance	d_gene	CDR3aa	CDR3nt
TRBV5-1	TRBJ1-1	NA	NA	CASRSGGTNTEAFF	TGCGCCAGCAGAAGTGGGGGGACGAACACTGAAGCTTTCTTT
TRBV5-4	TRBJ2-5	NA	TRBD1	CASSSPTGTHQETQYF	TGTGCCAGCAGCTCTCCGACAGGGACCCACCAAGAGACCCAGTACTTC
TRBV10-3	TRBJ2-3	NA	TRBD2	CAISGTSGSSVTDTQYF	TGTGCCATCAGCGGGACTAGCGGGAGTTCAGTCACAGATACGCAGTATTTT
TRBV4-3	TRBJ1-2	NA	NA	CASSQDGQGFGYTF	TGCGCCAGCAGCCAAGATGGGCAGGGCTTTGGCTACACCTTC
TRBV11-2	TRBJ2-7	NA	NA	CASSLSWSEQYF	TGTGCCAGCAGCTTAAGTTGGAGCGAGCAGTACTTC
TRBV9	TRBJ1-6	NA	NA	CASSVGGSPLHF	TGTGCCAGCAGCGTCGGGGGGTCACCCCTCCACTTT
TRBV24-1	TRBJ2-2	few	TRBD2	CATSDPGTTDGELFF	TGTGCCACCAGTGACCCCGGGACTACGGACGGGGAGCTGTTTTTT
TRBV6-1	TRBJ2-3	NA	TRBD2	CASSESASGRAGDTQYF	TGTGCCAGCAGTGAATCGGCTAGCGGGAGGGCCGGAGATACGCAGTATTTT
TRBV6-4	TRBJ2-3	few	TRBD1	CASSDSAGTGYDTQYF	TGTGCCAGCAGTGACTCGGCCGGGACAGGGTACGATACGCAGTATTTT
TRBV3-1/TRBV3-2	TRBJ2-2	NA	NA	CASNRGQNTGELFF	TGTGCCAGCAATAGGGGACAAAACACCGGGGAGCTGTTTTTT